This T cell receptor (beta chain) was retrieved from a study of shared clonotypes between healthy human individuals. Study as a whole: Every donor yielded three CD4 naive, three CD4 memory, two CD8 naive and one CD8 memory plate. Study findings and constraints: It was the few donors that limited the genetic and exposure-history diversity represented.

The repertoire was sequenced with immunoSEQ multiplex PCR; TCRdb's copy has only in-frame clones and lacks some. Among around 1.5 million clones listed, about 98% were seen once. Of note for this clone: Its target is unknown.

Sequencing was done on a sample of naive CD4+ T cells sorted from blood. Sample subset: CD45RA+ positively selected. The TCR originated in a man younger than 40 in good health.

The CDR3 reads CASSFLHQQGENQPQHF. CDR3 coding DNA: TGTGCCAGCAGTTTCCTCCACCAGCAGGGGGAAAATCAGCCCCAGCATTTT. The chain carries TRBV28 and TRBJ1-5, with 7 bases identical to TRBD1. This CDR3 comprises 17 residues. Germline V CDR1 and CDR2: MDHEN, SYDVKM. The V and J ends lost 3 bases and 4 bases, in that order; junction bases with no gene match: 12.